These 3 T cell receptor beta chains originate from one sample sequenced in a study of blood T cell repertoires in COVID-19 (dated by TCRdb to the early 2020s). Library prep was done by the immunoSEQ multiplex PCR assay. TCRdb took this table from immuneACCESS and kept in-frame rearrangements with V and J called. Such tables lack part of the clones; where checked against another copy, unresolved V genes explain under half of the gap, and the rest is unexplained. Recorded for this sample are about 15,000 clones; around 88% of them occurred a single time. Roughly 8.8% of the sample belongs to the ten largest clones. The source material was peripheral blood. All receptors derive from a human donor in a cohort sampled during active COVID-19.

The genes are TRBV6-4 and TRBJ2-1; D might be TRBD2 (5 bases). Germline V gene lookup returns CDR1 MRHNA and CDR2 SNTAGT. V lost 7 bases, J lost 3 bases, and 19 bases lay in between. The CDR3 is 16 amino acids. For the CDR3, the DNA is TGTGCCAGCACCACCTACCCCCTAGCTTTCTACAATGAGCAGTTCTTC. Amino acids: CASTTYPLAFYNEQFF.

The genes are TRBV13 and TRBJ2-2; 8 bases fit TRBD2. Germline values: CDR1 PRHDT, CDR2 FYEKMQ (reference sequence). With 5 bases clipped from V and 2 bases from J, the junction kept 10 bases outside the gene matches. The CDR3 is made up of 17 amino acids. CDR3 amino acids: CASSDDTSGLNTGELFF. The DNA for the CDR3 is TGTGCCAGCAGCGATGACACTAGCGGACTAAACACCGGGGAGCTGTTTTTT.

The V and J genes are TRBV6-2 or TRBV6-3 and TRBJ1-2, with a tentative D call TRBD1 (5 bases). Germline values: CDR1 MNHEY, CDR2 SVGEGT. V lost 6 bases, J lost 3 bases, and 11 bases lay in between. The CDR3 totals 13 residues. The CDR3 region has the DNA TGTGCCAGCAGCCCACAGGACGACTATGGCTACACCTTC. This gives the protein CASSPQDDYGYTF.